The entry below gives a single T cell receptor beta chain sequence along with its context. Its matching antigen is unknown. Trimming cost V 6 bases and J 1 base; bases outside gene matches: 4. The CDR3 runs to 14 residues. Germline CDR1 reads SGHNT; CDR2 reads YYREEE (reference sequence). TCRdb's copy holds only in-frame clones and misses some; the assay was immunoSEQ multiplex PCR. The sample lists about 97,000 clones; 60% to 75% were seen once. The data belong to a study of radiotherapy plus CTLA-4 blockade in lung cancer. Study context: Disease control reached more than 25%, with objective responses in roughly 17%. Study-level points and caveats: Some TCR clones had been derived from tumors. These clones expanded in peripheral blood after radiotherapy plus ipilimumab. Reportedly, early blood T cell clone dynamics best predicted response, with interferon-beta.

This chain uses TRBV5-4 with TRBJ2-5; 9 bases line up with TRBD2. The sequenced sample was peripheral blood, obtained from a patient treated with radiotherapy plus ipilimumab. The receptor comes from a human donor with non-small cell lung cancer who had a partial response to radiotherapy plus ipilimumab. Some clones in this sample may be carry-over from other donors' samples. The CDR3 protein is CASKGGGAQETQYF. CDR3 sequence (DNA): TGTGCCAGCAAGGGCGGGGGGGCCCAAGAGACCCAGTACTTC.